The T cell receptor beta chain under discussion was sequenced for a study of T-cell memory formation after mild COVID-19. Study-level information: Among the donors, TCR clusters were largely specific to each donor.

CDR1 SGHKS and CDR2 YYEKEE come from the germline V gene (reference sequence). CDR3 length equals 15 residues. V dropped 4 bases and J dropped 4 bases, with 15 bases sitting between them. Using its own MiXCR run on the 5' RACE reads, TCRdb lists one record per CDR3 protein. The sample contains some 340,000 distinct CDR3 sequences, 10% to 15% of which appear only once. The rearrangement uses TRBV5-5 and TRBJ1-5; D remains unclear. The source of this sequence is a young man who had mild COVID-19 (a few samples of this study predate the infection). Cell type and time point are not known. Sequencing was performed on PBMCs or a T cell subset sorted from them (not recorded which). As DNA, the CDR3 is TGTGCCAGCAGCCAAGCCGATCCCAGAAATCAGCCCCAGCATTTT. It specifies CASSQADPRNQPQHF.